The 16 T cell receptor beta chains given below trace back to one sample, sequenced in a study of T cells after yellow fever vaccination. A single record per CDR3 protein comes from TCRdb applying MiXCR to the 5' RACE reads. The sample contains a few hundred thousand distinct CDR3 sequences, roughly a sixth of which appear only once. Sequencing used PBMCs, obtained 4 to 5 days after the first yellow fever vaccination. These receptors were taken from a man aged 18 to 29 who received the YFV17D yellow fever vaccine.

This clonotype has ten or more counts. The chain is built from TRBV12-3 or TRBV12-4 and TRBJ1-5; D gene ambiguous. V shed 8 bases and J shed 1 base, with 12 bases lying between them. CDR3 length equals 14 residues. CDR3 DNA sequence: TGTGCCAGCGGAGTCGGCGCCAGCAATCAGCCCCAGCATTTT. Protein product: CASGVGASNQPQHF.

V gene TRBV10-3 combines with J gene TRBJ2-5, with D unclear. The V end lost 1 base, the J end lost 5 bases, and 2 bases lay between the germline ends. The V gene's germline CDR1 is ENHRY and CDR2 SYGVKD. The CDR3 sequence is 11 residues long. The CDR3 protein is CAISELETQYF. In DNA, the CDR3 is TGTGCCATCAGTGAGTTGGAGACCCAGTACTTC.

Only a few counts were recorded for this clonotype. The CDR3 region is CASSHDSGGTLSNEQFF. The CDR3 DNA sequence: TGTGCCAGCAGCCACGATAGCGGGGGGACCCTTAGCAATGAGCAGTTCTTC. The chain is built from TRBV7-7 and TRBJ2-1; 10 positions agree with TRBD2. CDR3 size: 17 residues. The ends lost 5 bases at V and 6 bases at J; junction bases unmatched: 13. CDR1 and CDR2 (germline): SSHAT, FNYEAQ (reference sequence).

This clonotype was detected ten times or more. This rearrangement joins TRBV18 to TRBJ1-1; D is possibly TRBD1 (6 bases). The CDR3 has 12 residues. CDR1 is KGHSH, CDR2 LQKENI, per germline. V was trimmed by 6 bases and J by 6 bases, leaving 11 bases between them. The CDR3 loop is CASSPAGAEAFF. Here the CDR3 DNA reads TGTGCCAGCTCGCCCGCAGGGGCTGAAGCTTTCTTT.

V gene TRBV12-3 or TRBV12-4 combines with J gene TRBJ2-5; 15 nucleotides align to TRBD2. V lost 6 bases, J lost 5 bases, and 10 bases stayed unmatched. The CDR3 extends over 17 amino acids. In nucleotides, the CDR3 is TGTGCCAGCAGCGGACTAGCGGGGGGGGAGGCGTCGGAGACCCAGTACTTC. This codes for CASSGLAGGEASETQYF.

The table lists this clonotype with a few counts. The chain is built from TRBV20-1 and TRBJ2-2; no clear D gene. With 1 base removed from V and 3 bases from J, the gap between germline ends came to 3 bases. The CDR3 has 12 residues. CDR1 is DFQATT and CDR2 is SNEGSKA in the germline V gene (reference sequence). The CDR3 nucleotides read TGCAGTGCTAGAGGCCACACCGGGGAGCTGTTTTTT. Its protein product is CSARGHTGELFF.

V is TRBV7-9 and J is TRBJ2-1; 10 bases line up with TRBD1. CDR1 and CDR2 (germline): SEHNR, FQNEAQ (reference sequence). This CDR3 has 15 amino acids. After removal of 1 base from V and 6 bases from J, the junction contained 3 bases not matched to a gene. This chain's CDR3 is CASSLVDRGFNEQFF. For the CDR3, the DNA is TGTGCCAGCAGCTTAGTGGACAGGGGGTTCAATGAGCAGTTCTTC.

This clonotype was observed a few times. The gene calls are TRBV10-3 and TRBJ2-3, with unresolved D. The CDR3 runs to 13 residues. Germline CDR1 ENHRY, CDR2 SYGVKD. Deletions cut 3 bases from V and 6 bases from J, with 10 bases between. The CDR3: CAISDPHIDTQYF. CDR3 DNA sequence: TGTGCCATCAGTGACCCCCACATTGATACGCAGTATTTT.

This clonotype was counted a few times. The CDR3 region is CAWSESSEYNEQFF. The CDR3 DNA reads TGTGCCTGGAGTGAATCAAGCGAGTACAATGAGCAGTTCTTC. The chain combines TRBV30 with TRBJ2-1; the D is unclear. V was pared by 1 base and J by 4 bases, with 11 bases between. Germline CDR1 and CDR2: GTSNPN and SVGIG (reference sequence). CDR3 length: 14 amino acids.

This clonotype was picked up a small number of times. The V and J genes are TRBV14 and TRBJ2-3; D possibly matches TRBD1 or TRBD2 (5 bases each). The V end was cut by 2 bases, the J end by 6 bases, with 9 bases between. The CDR3 runs to 13 residues. CDR1 SGHDN and CDR2 FVKESK come from the germline V gene. CDR3 residues: CASSQTWGDTQYF. The CDR3 bases are TGTGCCAGCAGCCAAACCTGGGGGGATACGCAGTATTTT.

The chain links TRBV5-1 to TRBJ1-2; a weak D match, TRBD1 (5 bases). CDR1 and CDR2 (germline): SGHRS, YFSETQ. The V end lost 1 base, the J end lost 7 bases, and 14 bases lay between the germline ends. This CDR3 spans 14 amino acids. DNA of the CDR3: TGCGCCAGCAGCTTGCCCGAAAGGGGTATTGGCTACACCTTC. This gives the protein CASSLPERGIGYTF.

The chain is built from TRBV6-5 and TRBJ1-6; D is undetermined. The germline V gene encodes CDR1 MNHEY and CDR2 SVGAGI. The CDR3 runs 15 residues. Trimming stripped 0 bases from V and 6 bases from J, with 9 bases between. The CDR3 DNA follows: TGTGCCAGCAGTTACTCTCCCCACACTAATTCACCCCTCCACTTT. Its protein product is CASSYSPHTNSPLHF.

This chain uses TRBV5-4 with TRBJ2-3; D call uncertain. Germline assignment: CDR1 SGHNT and CDR2 YYREEE (reference sequence). V lost 3 bases and J lost 4, with 15 bases in between. CDR3 length: 15 residues. The CDR3 sequence is CASSSRTRPADTQYF. The CDR3 nucleotides are TGTGCCAGCAGCTCCAGGACCAGACCCGCAGATACGCAGTATTTT.

The chain is built from TRBV5-1 and TRBJ2-3; 9 nucleotides line up with TRBD1. The ends lost 4 bases at V and 0 bases at J; junction bases unmatched: 6. In germline, CDR1 is SGHRS, CDR2 YFSETQ. CDR3 size: 16 residues. CDR3 residues: CASSGGTGRSTDTQYF. The CDR3 DNA sequence: TGCGCCAGCAGCGGGGGGACAGGGCGCAGCACAGATACGCAGTATTTT.

In this sample, this clonotype turned up many times. The chain employs TRBV20-1 and TRBJ1-4, with a weak D call TRBD1 (5 bases). This CDR3 spans 15 amino acids. The germline gives CDR1 DFQATT, CDR2 SNEGSKA (reference sequence). Trimming took off 0 bases at V and 4 bases at J, with 12 bases between the two ends. This CDR3 is CSARDRVTNNEKLFF. CDR3 bases: TGCAGTGCTAGAGACAGGGTTACTAATAATGAAAAACTGTTTTTT.

The rearrangement uses TRBV5-2 and TRBJ1-5. TRBV5-2 is deemed a pseudogene. The CDR3 is made up of 13 amino acids. Written as DNA, the CDR3 is TGTGCCTGGAGTAAAGGGTTGGGGCAGCCCCAGCATTTT. Translating gives CAWSKGLGQPQHF.